This T cell receptor beta chain was profiled in a study of cytomegalovirus exposure and HLA in healthy donors. 13 Jbeta primers and 60 Vbeta primers were used for the PCR. The table came from immunoSEQ multiplex PCR; TCRdb's copy has only in-frame clones and leaves some out. The data hold about 160,000 clones, with 75% to 85% observed a single time. The CDR3 runs 17 residues. Germline V gene lookup returns CDR1 MNHEY and CDR2 SMNVEV (reference sequence). The trim removed 4 bases at V and 0 bases at J, leaving 11 bases unmatched. The sequence came from a girl aged 2 to 9 in good health and CMV-seropositive. Sequencing was carried out using PBMCs. This chain joins TRBV27 and TRBJ2-7; TRBD2 matches 8 bases. As DNA, the CDR3 is TGTGCCAGCAGTTCCGCCCCGCGGCGGGAGGTCTCCTACGAGCAGTACTTC. Amino acid sequence: CASSSAPRREVSYEQYF.